Listed here are 18 T cell receptor beta chains from one sample, sequenced in a study of blood T cell repertoires in COVID-19. The assay was immunoSEQ multiplex PCR, and TCRdb's table has in-frame clones only and misses some. The repertoire holds 50,000 to 70,000 clones, with roughly 84% as singletons. The specimen was peripheral blood. Receptor source: a man aged 45-60 years with active COVID-19.

The chain joins TRBV23-1 to TRBJ2-1, with D perhaps TRBD1 (6 bases). TRBV23-1 is an open reading frame whose function is uncertain. The CDR3 runs to 14 residues. Trimming removed 2 bases at V and 4 bases at J, with 9 bases between. In DNA form, the CDR3 reads TGCGCCAGCAGTCAACCGGGACAATACAATGAGCAGTTCTTC. It translates to CASSQPGQYNEQFF.

In its sample, this clone was seen once. The chain combines TRBV6-5 with TRBJ2-7; 8 bases agree with TRBD1. The CDR3 has 13 residues. The germline gives CDR1 MNHEY, CDR2 SVGAGI. V lost 5 bases, J lost 4 bases, and 4 bases stayed unmatched. The CDR3 sequence: CASSIGTGYEQYV. CDR3 in DNA: TGTGCCAGCAGTATCGGGACAGGTTACGAGCAGTACGTC.

The rearrangement joins TRBV6-2 or TRBV6-3 to TRBJ1-6; tentative D call: TRBD1 (6 bases). CDR1 is MNHEY and CDR2 is SVGEGT in the germline V gene. Trimming left V 2 bases short and J 0 bases short, with 11 bases between. The CDR3 runs 17 residues. The CDR3 region has the DNA TGTGCCAGCAGTTACGCACAGGGCTACTCCTATAATTCACCCCTCCACTTT. Protein sequence: CASSYAQGYSYNSPLHF.

This sequence joins TRBV14 and TRBJ1-2; D is unclear. Germline CDR1 is SGHDN and CDR2 is FVKESK. The CDR3 runs to 14 residues. V lost 1 base and J lost 2, with 8 bases in between. The CDR3 nucleotides are TGTGCCAGCAGCCAAGGTTCAGGAAACTATGGCTACACCTTC. This encodes CASSQGSGNYGYTF.

This chain joins TRBV5-4 and TRBJ2-7; 11 nucleotides line up with TRBD1. The CDR3 loop spans 16 amino acids. Trimming at V came to 2 bases and at J to 1 base, leaving 5 bases not matched to a gene. The germline V gene encodes CDR1 SGHNT and CDR2 YYREEE (reference sequence). CDR3 DNA sequence: TGTGCCAGCAGCTTTGGGACAGGGGGGGCATCCTACGAGCAGTACTTC. This translates into CASSFGTGGASYEQYF.

This chain uses TRBV29-1 with TRBJ1-2; D perhaps matches TRBD1 (5 bases). CDR1 and CDR2 from the germline V gene are SQVTM and ANQGSEA. The germline V and J ends were trimmed by 2 bases and 4 bases, with 11 bases remaining between them. This CDR3 contains 13 residues. This CDR3 is CSVEWGTAYGYTF. The CDR3 DNA follows: TGCAGCGTTGAATGGGGGACTGCCTATGGCTACACCTTC.

The J gene is TRBJ1-2, the V gene TRBV19; 9 bases are shared with TRBD1. Unmatched junction bases numbered 4, after V lost 6 bases and J lost 8 bases. Germline assignment: CDR1 LNHDA and CDR2 SQIVND (reference sequence). This CDR3 has 12 residues. The CDR3 loop reads CASRGTGQGYTF. The DNA of the CDR3 is TGTGCCAGTAGAGGGACAGGGCAGGGCTACACCTTC. Full variable domain (missing parts from reference TRBV19 and TRBJ1-2): DGGITQSPKYLFRKEGQNVTLSCEQNLNHDAMYWYRQDPGQGLRLIYYSQIVNDFQKGDIAEGYSVSREKKESFPLTVTSAQKNPTAFYLCASRGTGQGYTFGSGTRLTVV.

The chain carries TRBV2 and TRBJ2-7; 12 nucleotides agree with TRBD1. Germline V gene data show CDR1 as SNHLY and CDR2 as FYNNEI. The CDR3 sequence is 15 residues long. The V segment lost 8 bases and the J segment 9 bases; nucleotides outside the gene matches: 14. CDR3 protein: CASGVSGTGGVGQYV. CDR3 bases: TGTGCCAGCGGCGTATCCGGGACAGGGGGCGTAGGGCAGTACGTC.

The V and J genes are TRBV5-1 and TRBJ1-1; D unresolved. This CDR3 spans 21 amino acids. CDR1 SGHRS and CDR2 YFSETQ come from the germline V gene. V was shortened by 2 bases and J by 3 bases, with 32 bases between the two germline ends. CDR3 coding DNA: TGCGCCAGCAGCTTACTTCCCTTCAGGCGGAAGAGTGGATTCGGGGACACTGAAGCTTTCTTT. Its protein is CASSLLPFRRKSGFGDTEAFF.

V and J are TRBV6-4 and TRBJ2-1; TRBD2 aligns across 11 bases. After removal of 0 bases from V and 12 bases from J, the junction contained 28 bases not matched to a gene. Germline CDR1 and CDR2: MRHNA and SNTAGT. The CDR3 length is 22 residues. The DNA of the CDR3 is TGTGCCAGCAGTGACTCGAACTTCAAGGGACTAGCGGATCCTACTCGCCCACCTGGGCAGTTCTTC. Amino acids: CASSDSNFKGLADPTRPPGQFF.

This chain uses TRBV5-4 with TRBJ2-3; 11 nucleotides align to TRBD2. The junction had 12 bases not matched to a gene; V was cut back by 4 bases and J by 2 bases. The CDR3 contains 18 residues. Germline V gives CDR1 SGHNT, CDR2 YYREEE (reference sequence). DNA of the CDR3: TGTGCCAGCAGCCCTCAACTCGGGACTAGCGGAGACACAGATACGCAGTATTTT. It is translated as CASSPQLGTSGDTDTQYF.

The chain combines TRBV7-2 with TRBJ2-7, with 7 bases lining up with TRBD2. The germline CDR1 and CDR2 sequences are SGHTA and FQGNSA. Trimming at V came to 6 bases and at J to 3 bases, leaving 14 bases not matched to a gene. This CDR3 spans 16 amino acids. The CDR3 sequence: CASRPSLWAGDYEQYF. The CDR3 DNA follows: TGTGCCAGCAGACCCTCCCTTTGGGCGGGGGACTACGAGCAGTACTTC.

V gene TRBV7-2 combines with J gene TRBJ1-5, with 12 positions matching TRBD1. Losses at the gene ends were 5 bases for V and 6 bases for J; bases not matched to a gene: 8. CDR3 length: 16 amino acids. Germline loops: CDR1 SGHTA, CDR2 FQGNSA. CDR3 coding DNA: TGTGCCAGCAGCATACGTGGGACAGGGGGCGGTCAGCCCCAGCATTTT. It codes for CASSIRGTGGGQPQHF.

A single count supports this clone. The V call is TRBV12-3 or TRBV12-4, the J call TRBJ1-5, with D unclear. V was cut by 7 bases and J by 5 bases, with 9 bases left in between. This CDR3 is 12 amino acids long. CDR3 bases: TGTGCCAGCACCCTAGGCCATCAGCCCCAGCATTTT. Translation gives CASTLGHQPQHF.

This clone showed up just once. J is TRBJ1-3 and V is TRBV27; D is undetermined. The germline V and J ends were trimmed by 2 bases and 0 bases, with 8 bases remaining between them. The germline gives CDR1 MNHEY, CDR2 SMNVEV (reference sequence). This CDR3 is built from 15 residues. The CDR3 region is CASSLSGSSGNTIYF. The CDR3 nucleotides are TGTGCCAGCAGTTTAAGTGGGAGCTCTGGAAACACCATATATTTT.

In this sample, this clone turned up once. The genes are TRBV5-6 and TRBJ1-3, with 7 bases that match TRBD1. Germline CDR1 reads SGHDT; CDR2 reads YYEEEE. The CDR3 has 15 amino acids. The junction had 4 bases not matched to a gene; V was cut back by 4 bases and J by 0 bases. The CDR3 is CASSKGTASGNTIYF. CDR3 DNA: TGTGCCAGCAGCAAAGGGACAGCCTCTGGAAACACCATATATTTT.

V is TRBV3-1 (or the pseudogene TRBV3-2) and J is TRBJ1-1, with D possibly TRBD1 on 5 matching bases. CDR3 length: 17 amino acids. Germline V lookup: CDR1 LGHDT, CDR2 YNNKEL (reference sequence). V was clipped by 0 bases and J by 11 bases, with 25 bases between them. The CDR3 region is CASSQDNLAGTPDRAFF. For the CDR3, the DNA is TGTGCCAGCAGCCAAGATAATCTGGCGGGGACGCCTGACCGCGCTTTCTTT.

The J gene is TRBJ1-4, the V gene TRBV6-5, with TRBD1 as a possible D gene (6 bases). Trimming removed 7 bases from V and 0 bases from J, with 12 bases in between. Per the germline V gene, CDR1 is MNHEY and CDR2 is SVGAGI. The CDR3 covers 15 residues. CDR3 coding DNA: TGTGCCAGCACCAGAAACAGGGCAACTAATGAAAAACTGTTTTTT. Its translation: CASTRNRATNEKLFF.